This entry is about one T cell receptor beta chain. V was cut by 1 base and J by 3 bases, with 9 bases left in between. From germline, CDR1 is SGHDN and CDR2 FVKESK. This CDR3 is 15 amino acids long. TCRdb ran MiXCR on the RT-PCR reads and lists one entry per CDR3 protein. The profile shows 650,000 to 800,000 distinct CDR3 sequences, approximately 15% of them singletons. What was sequenced was memory CD4+ T cells from blood. The chain links TRBV14 to TRBJ2-2, with TRBD1 as a possible D gene (6 bases). The sequence was obtained from a female donor in good health, serving as a healthy control. In DNA form, the CDR3 reads TGTGCCAGCAGCCAAGGGAACAGGGACACCGGGGAGCTGTTTTTT. Its protein product is CASSQGNRDTGELFF.